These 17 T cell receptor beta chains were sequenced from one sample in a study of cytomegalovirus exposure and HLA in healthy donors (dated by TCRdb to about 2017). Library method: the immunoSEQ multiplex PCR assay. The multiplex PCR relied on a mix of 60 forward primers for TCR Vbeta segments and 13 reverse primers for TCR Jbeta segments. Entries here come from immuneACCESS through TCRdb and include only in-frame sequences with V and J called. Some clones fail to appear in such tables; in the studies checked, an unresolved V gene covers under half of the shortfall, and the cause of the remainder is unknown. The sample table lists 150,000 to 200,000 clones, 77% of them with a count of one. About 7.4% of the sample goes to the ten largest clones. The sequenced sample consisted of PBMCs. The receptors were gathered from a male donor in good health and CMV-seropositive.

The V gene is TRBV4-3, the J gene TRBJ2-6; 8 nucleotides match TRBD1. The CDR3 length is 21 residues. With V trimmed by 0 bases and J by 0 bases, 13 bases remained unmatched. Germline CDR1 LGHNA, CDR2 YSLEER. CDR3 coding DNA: TGCGCCAGCAGCCAAGAACCCCCCCCGACAGGGGACCCCTCTGGGGCCAACGTCCTGACTTTC. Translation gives CASSQEPPPTGDPSGANVLTF.

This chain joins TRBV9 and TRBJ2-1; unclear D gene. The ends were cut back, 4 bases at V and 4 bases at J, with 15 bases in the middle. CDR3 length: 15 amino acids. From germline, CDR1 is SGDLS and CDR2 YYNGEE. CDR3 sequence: CASSPAALGYNEQFF. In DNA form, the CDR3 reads TGTGCCAGCAGCCCAGCCGCCCTCGGGTACAATGAGCAGTTCTTC.

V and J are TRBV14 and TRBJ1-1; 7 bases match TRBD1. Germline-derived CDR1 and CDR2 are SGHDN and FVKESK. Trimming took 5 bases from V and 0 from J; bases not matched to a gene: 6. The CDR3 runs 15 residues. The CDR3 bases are TGTGCCAGCAGCGCCCGAACAGGGGTGAACACTGAAGCTTTCTTT. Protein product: CASSARTGVNTEAFF.

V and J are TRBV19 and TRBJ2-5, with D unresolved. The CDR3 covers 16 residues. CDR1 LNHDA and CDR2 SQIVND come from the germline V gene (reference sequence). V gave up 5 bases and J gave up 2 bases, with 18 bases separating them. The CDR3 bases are TGTGCCAGTAGTCCAAATGGCAGGTCAATTCAAGAGACCCAGTACTTC. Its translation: CASSPNGRSIQETQYF.

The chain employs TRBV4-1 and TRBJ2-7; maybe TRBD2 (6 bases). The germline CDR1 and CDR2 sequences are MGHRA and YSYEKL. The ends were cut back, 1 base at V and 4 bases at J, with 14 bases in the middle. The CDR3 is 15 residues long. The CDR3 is CASSQVGEALYEQYF. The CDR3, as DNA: TGCGCCAGCAGCCAAGTAGGGGAGGCCTTATACGAGCAGTACTTC.

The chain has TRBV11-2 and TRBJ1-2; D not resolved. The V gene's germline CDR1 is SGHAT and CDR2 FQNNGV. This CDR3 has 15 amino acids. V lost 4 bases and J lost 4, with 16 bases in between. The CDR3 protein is CASSSVRGVPYGYTF. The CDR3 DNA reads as TGTGCCAGCAGCTCCGTCCGGGGTGTCCCCTATGGCTACACCTTC.

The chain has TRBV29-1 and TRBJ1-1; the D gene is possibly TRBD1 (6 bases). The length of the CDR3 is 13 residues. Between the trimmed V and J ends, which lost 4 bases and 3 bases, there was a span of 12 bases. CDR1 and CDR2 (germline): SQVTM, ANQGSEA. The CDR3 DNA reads TGCAGCGTTGCCAAGTCAGGGGACACTGAAGCTTTCTTT. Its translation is CSVAKSGDTEAFF.

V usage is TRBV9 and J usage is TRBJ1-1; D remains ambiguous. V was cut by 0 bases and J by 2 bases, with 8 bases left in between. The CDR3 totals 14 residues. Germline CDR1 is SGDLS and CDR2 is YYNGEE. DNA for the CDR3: TGTGCCAGCAGCGTAGATCCACACAACACTGAAGCTTTCTTT. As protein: CASSVDPHNTEAFF.

CDR3: CASSQALGRETQYF. CDR3 coding DNA: TGTGCCAGCAGCCAAGCGCTAGGGAGAGAGACCCAGTACTTC. The V call is TRBV4-2, the J call TRBJ2-5, with D possibly TRBD2 on 5 matching bases. The CDR3 is 14 residues long. Trimming pared 1 base from V and 4 bases from J, leaving 10 bases between. Germline CDR1 is LGHNA and CDR2 is YNFKEQ.

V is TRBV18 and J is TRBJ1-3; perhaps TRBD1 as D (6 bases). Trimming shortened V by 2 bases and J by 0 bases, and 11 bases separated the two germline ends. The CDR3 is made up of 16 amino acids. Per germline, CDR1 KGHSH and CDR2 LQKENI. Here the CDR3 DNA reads TGTGCCAGCTCACCAGCTTTACAGGGCTCTGGAAACACCATATATTTT. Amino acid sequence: CASSPALQGSGNTIYF.

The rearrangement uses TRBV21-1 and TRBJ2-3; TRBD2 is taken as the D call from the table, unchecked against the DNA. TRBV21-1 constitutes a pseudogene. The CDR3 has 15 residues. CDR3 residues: CASRPSGSMPDTQYF. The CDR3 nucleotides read TGTGCCAGCAGACCTAGCGGAAGTATGCCAGATACGCAGTATTTT.

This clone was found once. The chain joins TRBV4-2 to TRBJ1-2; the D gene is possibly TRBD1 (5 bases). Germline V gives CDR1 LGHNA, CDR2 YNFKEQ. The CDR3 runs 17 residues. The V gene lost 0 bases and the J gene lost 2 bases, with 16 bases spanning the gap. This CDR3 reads CASSQERSGGENYGYTF. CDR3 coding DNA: TGTGCCAGCAGCCAAGAAAGGTCAGGAGGGGAGAACTATGGCTACACCTTC.

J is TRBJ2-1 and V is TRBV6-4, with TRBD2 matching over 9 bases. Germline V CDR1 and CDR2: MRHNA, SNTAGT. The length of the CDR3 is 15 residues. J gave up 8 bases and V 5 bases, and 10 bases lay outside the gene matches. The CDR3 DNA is TGTGCCAGCAGTAAGGGCGGGGGGGCCCTCGATGAGCAGTTCTTC. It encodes CASSKGGGALDEQFF.

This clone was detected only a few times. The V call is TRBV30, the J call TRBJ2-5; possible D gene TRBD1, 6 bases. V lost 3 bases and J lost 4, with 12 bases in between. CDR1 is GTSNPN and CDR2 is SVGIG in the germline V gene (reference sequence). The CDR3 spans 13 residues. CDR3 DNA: TGTGCCTGGAGAATCAAGGGGGTAGAGACCCAGTACTTC. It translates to CAWRIKGVETQYF.

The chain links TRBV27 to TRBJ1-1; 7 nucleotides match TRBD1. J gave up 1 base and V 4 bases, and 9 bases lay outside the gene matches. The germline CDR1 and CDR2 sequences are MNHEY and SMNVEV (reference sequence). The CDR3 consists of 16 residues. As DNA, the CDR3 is TGTGCCAGCAGTTCCTTCCCGGGACAGCGGAACACTGAAGCTTTCTTT. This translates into CASSSFPGQRNTEAFF.

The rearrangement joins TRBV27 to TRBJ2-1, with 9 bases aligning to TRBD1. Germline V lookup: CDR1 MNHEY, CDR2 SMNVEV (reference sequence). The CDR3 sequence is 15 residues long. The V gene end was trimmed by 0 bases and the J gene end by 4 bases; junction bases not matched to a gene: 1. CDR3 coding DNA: TGTGCCAGCAGTTTATCGGGGACAGGGTACAATGAGCAGTTCTTC. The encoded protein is CASSLSGTGYNEQFF.

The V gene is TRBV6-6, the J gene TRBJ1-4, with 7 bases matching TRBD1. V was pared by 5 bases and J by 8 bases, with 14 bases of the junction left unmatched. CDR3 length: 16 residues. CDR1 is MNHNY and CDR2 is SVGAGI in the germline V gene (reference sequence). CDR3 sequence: CASSNTRDSGGEKLFF. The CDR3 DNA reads TGTGCCAGCAGTAATACCCGGGACAGCGGAGGGGAAAAACTGTTTTTT.